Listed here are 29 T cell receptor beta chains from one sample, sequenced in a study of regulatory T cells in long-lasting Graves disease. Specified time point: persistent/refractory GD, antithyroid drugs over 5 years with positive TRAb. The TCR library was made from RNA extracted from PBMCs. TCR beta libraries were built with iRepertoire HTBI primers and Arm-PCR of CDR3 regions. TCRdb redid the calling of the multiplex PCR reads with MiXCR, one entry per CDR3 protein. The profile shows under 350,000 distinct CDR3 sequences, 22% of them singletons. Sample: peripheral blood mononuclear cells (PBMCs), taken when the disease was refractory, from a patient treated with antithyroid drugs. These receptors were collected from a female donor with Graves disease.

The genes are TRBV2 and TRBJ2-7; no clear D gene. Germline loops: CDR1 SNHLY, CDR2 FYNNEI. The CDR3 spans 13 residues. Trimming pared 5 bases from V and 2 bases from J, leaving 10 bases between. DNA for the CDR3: TGTGCCAGCAGTCCCCGGAAGGCCTACGAGCAGTACTTC. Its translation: CASSPRKAYEQYF. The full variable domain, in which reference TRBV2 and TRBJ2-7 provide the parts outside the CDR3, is EPEVTQTPSHQVTQMGQEVILRCVPISNHLYFYWYRQILGQKVEFLVSFYNNEISEKSEIFDDQFSVERPDGSNFTLKIRSTKLEDSAMYFCASSPRKAYEQYFGPGTRLTVT.

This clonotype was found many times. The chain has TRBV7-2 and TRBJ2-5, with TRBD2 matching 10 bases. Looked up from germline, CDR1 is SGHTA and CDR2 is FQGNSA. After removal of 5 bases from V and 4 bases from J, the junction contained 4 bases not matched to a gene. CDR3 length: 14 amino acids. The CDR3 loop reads CASSRGTSAETQYF. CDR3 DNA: TGTGCCAGCAGCAGAGGGACTAGCGCAGAGACCCAGTACTTC.

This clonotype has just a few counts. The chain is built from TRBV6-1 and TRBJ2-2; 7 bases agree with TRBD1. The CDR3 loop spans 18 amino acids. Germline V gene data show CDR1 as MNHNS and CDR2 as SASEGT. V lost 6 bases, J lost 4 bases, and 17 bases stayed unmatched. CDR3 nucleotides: TGTGCCAGCAGCCGAGGTACCCCCGGGACAGCCTTCACCGGGGAGCTGTTTTTT. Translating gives CASSRGTPGTAFTGELFF.

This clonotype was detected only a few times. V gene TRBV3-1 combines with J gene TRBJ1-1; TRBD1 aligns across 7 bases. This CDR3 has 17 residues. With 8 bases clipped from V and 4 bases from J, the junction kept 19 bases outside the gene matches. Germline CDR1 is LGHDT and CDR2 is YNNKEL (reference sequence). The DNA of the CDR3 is TGTGCCAGCGGCGAACACAGGGGCGAGGTCCCCTTCACTGAAGCTTTCTTT. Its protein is CASGEHRGEVPFTEAFF.

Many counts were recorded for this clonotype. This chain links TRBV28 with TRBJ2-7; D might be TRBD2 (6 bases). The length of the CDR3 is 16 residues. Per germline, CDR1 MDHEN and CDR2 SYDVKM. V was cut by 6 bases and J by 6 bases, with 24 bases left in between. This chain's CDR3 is CASRSRVRAGQSEQYF. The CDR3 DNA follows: TGTGCCAGCAGATCCCGCGTGCGAGCGGGTCAATCCGAGCAGTACTTC.

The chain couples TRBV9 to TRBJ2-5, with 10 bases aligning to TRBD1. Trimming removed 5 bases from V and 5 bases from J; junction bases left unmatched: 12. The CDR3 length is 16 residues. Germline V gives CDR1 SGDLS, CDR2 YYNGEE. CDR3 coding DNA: TGTGCCAGCAGTAAGGAAGTGGGACAGGGGCGGGAGACCCAGTACTTC. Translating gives CASSKEVGQGRETQYF.

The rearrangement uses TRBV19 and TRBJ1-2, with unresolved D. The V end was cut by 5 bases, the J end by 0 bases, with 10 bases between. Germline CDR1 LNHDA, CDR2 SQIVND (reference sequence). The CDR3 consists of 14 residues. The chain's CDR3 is CASSARIANYGYTF. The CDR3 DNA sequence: TGTGCCAGTAGTGCCCGGATTGCTAACTATGGCTACACCTTC.

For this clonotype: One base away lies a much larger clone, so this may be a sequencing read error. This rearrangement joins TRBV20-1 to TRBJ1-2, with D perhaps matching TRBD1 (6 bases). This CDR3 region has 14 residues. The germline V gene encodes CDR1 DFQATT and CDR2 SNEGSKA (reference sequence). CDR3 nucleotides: TGCAGTGCAACCCCGGGGGCAGGGAACTATGGCTACGCCTTC. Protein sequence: CSATPGAGNYGYAF.

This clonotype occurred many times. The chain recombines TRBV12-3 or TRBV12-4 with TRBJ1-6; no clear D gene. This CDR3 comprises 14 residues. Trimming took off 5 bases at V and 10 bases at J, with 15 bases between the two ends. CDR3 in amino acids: CASSLGATDSPLHF. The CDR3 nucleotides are TGTGCCAGCAGTCTTGGCGCTACGGACTCACCCCTCCACTTT.

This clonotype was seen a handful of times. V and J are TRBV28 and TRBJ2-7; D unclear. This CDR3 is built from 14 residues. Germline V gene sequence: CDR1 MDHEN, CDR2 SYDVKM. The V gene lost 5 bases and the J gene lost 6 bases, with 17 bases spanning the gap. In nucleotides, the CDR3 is TGTGCCAGCAGTCGACCCTTTTCGGGCGCCGAGCAGTACTTC. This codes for CASSRPFSGAEQYF.

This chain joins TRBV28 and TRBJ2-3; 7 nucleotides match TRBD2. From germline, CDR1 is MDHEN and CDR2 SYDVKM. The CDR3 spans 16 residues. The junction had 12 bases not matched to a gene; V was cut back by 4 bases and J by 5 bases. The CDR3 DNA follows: TGTGCCAGCAGTTCCGCGGGAGCCATCAAAAAAGATACGCAGTATTTT. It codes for CASSSAGAIKKDTQYF.

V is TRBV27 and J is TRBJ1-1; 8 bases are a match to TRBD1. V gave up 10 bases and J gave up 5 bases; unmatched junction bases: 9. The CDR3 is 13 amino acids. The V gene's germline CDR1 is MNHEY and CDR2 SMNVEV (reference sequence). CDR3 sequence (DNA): TGTGCCACCCAGACAGGGGCGGGGACTGAAGCTTTCTTT. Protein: CATQTGAGTEAFF.

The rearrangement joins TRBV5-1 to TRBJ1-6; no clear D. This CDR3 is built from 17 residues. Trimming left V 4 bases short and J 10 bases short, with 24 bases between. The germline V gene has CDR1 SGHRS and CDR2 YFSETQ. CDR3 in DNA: TGCGCCAGCAGCCTCGGGGAGGCGCCAAGGAAAGACTCACCCCTCCACTTT. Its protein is CASSLGEAPRKDSPLHF. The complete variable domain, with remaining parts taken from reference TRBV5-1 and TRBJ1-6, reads KAGVTQTPRYLIKTRGQQVTLSCSPISGHRSVSWYQQTPGQGLQFLFEYFSETQRNKGNFPGRFSGRQFSNSRSEMNVSTLELGDSALYLCASSLGEAPRKDSPLHFGNGTRLTVT.

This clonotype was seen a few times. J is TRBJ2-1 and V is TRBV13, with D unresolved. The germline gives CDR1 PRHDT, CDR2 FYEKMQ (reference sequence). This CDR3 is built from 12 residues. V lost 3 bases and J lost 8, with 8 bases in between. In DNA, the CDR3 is TGTGCCAGCAGCTTGCCCGGCGATGAGCAGTTCTTC. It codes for CASSLPGDEQFF.

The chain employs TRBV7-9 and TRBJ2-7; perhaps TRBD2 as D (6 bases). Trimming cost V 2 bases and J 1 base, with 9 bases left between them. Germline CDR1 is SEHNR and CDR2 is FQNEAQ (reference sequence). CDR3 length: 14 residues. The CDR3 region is CASSLRDWSYEQYF. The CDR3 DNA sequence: TGTGCCAGCAGCTTAAGGGACTGGTCCTACGAGCAGTACTTC. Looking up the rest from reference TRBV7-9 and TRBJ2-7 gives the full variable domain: DTGVSQNPRHKITKRGQNVTFRCDPISEHNRLYWYRQTLGQGPEFLTYFQNEAQLEKSRLLSDRFSAERPKGSFSTLEIQRTEQGDSAMYLCASSLRDWSYEQYFGPGTRLTVT.

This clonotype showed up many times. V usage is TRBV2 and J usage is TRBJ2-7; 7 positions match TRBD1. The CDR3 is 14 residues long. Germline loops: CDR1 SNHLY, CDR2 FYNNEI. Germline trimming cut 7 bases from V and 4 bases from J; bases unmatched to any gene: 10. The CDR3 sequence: CASTRQGSLYEQYF. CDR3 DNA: TGTGCCAGCACCCGACAGGGTAGCCTTTACGAGCAGTACTTC.

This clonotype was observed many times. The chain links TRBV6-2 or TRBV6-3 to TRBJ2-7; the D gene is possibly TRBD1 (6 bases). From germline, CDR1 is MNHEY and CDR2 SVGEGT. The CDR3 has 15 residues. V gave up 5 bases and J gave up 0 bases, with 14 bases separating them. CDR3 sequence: CASSLWDTSSYEQYF. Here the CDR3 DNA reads TGTGCCAGCAGTCTGTGGGACACGAGCTCCTACGAGCAGTACTTC.

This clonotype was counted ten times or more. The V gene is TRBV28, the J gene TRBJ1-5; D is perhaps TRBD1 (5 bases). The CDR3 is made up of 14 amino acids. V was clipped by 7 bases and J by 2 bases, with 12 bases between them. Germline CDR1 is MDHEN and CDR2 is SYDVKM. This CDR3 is CASTRGRGNQPQHF. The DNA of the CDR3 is TGTGCCAGCACCCGGGGCCGGGGCAATCAGCCCCAGCATTTT.

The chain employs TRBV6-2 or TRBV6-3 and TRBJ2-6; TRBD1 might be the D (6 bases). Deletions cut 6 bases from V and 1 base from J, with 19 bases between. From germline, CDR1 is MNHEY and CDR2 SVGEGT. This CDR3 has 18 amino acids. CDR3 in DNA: TGTGCCAGCAGAAGACAGGTCCTGCAGGGGTCTGGGGCCAACGTCCTGACTTTC. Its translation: CASRRQVLQGSGANVLTF.

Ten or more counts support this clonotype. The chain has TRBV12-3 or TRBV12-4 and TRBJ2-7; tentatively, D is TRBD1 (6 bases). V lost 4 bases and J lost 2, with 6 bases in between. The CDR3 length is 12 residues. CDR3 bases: TGTGCCAGCAGTTGGACAGCCTACGAGCAGTACTTC. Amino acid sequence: CASSWTAYEQYF.

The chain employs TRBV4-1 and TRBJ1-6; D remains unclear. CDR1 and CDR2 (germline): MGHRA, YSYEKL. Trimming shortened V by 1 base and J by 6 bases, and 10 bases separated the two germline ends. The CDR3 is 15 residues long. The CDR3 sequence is CASSQVVKANSPLHF. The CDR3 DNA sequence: TGCGCCAGCAGCCAAGTCGTCAAGGCTAATTCACCCCTCCACTTT.

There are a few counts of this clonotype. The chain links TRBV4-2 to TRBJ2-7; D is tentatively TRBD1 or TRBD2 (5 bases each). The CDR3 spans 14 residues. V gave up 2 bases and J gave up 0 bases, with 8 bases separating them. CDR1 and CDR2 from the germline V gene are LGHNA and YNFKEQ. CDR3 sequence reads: CASSQLGTSYEQYF. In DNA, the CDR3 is TGTGCCAGCAGCCAACTAGGGACCTCCTACGAGCAGTACTTC.

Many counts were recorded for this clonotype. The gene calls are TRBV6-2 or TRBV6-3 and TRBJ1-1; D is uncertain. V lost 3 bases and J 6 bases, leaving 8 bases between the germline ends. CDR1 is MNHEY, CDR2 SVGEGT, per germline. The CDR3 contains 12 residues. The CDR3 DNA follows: TGTGCCAGCAGTTATACTGGCCCTGAAGCTTTCTTT. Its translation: CASSYTGPEAFF.

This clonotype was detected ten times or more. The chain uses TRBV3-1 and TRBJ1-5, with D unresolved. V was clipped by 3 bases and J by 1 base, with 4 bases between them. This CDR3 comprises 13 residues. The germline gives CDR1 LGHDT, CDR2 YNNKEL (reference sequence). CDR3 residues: CASSHSSNQPQHF. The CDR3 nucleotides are TGTGCCAGCAGCCATTCCAGCAATCAGCCCCAGCATTTT.

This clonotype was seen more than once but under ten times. The CDR3 sequence: CASRKRDGEKLFF. The CDR3 coding sequence is TGTGCCAGCAGAAAAAGGGACGGGGAAAAACTGTTTTTT. The V and J genes are TRBV25-1 and TRBJ1-4; D is perhaps TRBD1 (5 bases). Germline V CDR1 and CDR2: MGHDK, SYGVNS. V lost 6 bases and J 8 bases, leaving 13 bases between the germline ends. The CDR3 is 13 residues long.

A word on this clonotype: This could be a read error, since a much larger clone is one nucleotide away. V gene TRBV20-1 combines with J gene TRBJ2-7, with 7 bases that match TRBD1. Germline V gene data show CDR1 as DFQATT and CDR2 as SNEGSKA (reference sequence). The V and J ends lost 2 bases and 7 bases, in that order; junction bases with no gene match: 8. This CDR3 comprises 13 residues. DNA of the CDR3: TGCAGTGCTAGAAAGCAGGGGGTGGATGAGCAGTACTTC. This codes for CSARKQGVDEQYF.

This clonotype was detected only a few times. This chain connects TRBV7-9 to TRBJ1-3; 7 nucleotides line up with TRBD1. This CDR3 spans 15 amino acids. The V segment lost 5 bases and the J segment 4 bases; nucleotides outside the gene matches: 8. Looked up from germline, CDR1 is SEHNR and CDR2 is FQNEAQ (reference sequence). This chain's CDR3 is CASSAHRGTGNTIYF. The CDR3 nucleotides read TGTGCCAGCAGCGCTCACAGGGGTACCGGAAACACCATATATTTT.

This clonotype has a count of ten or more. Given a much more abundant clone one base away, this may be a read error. Here the CDR3 reads CASGQPYEQYF. As DNA, the CDR3 is TGTGCCAGCGGACAGCCCTACGAGCAGTACTTC. V gene TRBV28 combines with J gene TRBJ2-7; D might be TRBD1 (6 bases). Germline V lookup: CDR1 MDHEN, CDR2 SYDVKM. The CDR3 length is 11 residues. Trimming pared 8 bases from V and 2 bases from J, leaving 7 bases between. The full variable domain, its missing parts supplied by reference TRBV28 and TRBJ2-7, is DVKVTQSSRYLVKRTGEKVFLECVQDMDHENMFWYRQDPGLGLRLIYFSYDVKMKEKGDIPEGYSVSREKKERFSLILESASTNQTSMYLCASGQPYEQYFGPGTRLTVT.

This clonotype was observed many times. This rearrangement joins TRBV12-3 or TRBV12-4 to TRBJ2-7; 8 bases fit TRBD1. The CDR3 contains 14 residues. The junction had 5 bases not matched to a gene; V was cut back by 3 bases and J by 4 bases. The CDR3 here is CASSFEQGGYEQYF. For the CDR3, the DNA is TGTGCCAGCAGTTTCGAACAGGGGGGATACGAGCAGTACTTC.